The next 18 T cell receptor beta chains were all read from a single sample in a study of OX40 agonist ivuxolimab in advanced cancers. Here immunoSEQ multiplex PCR was the method, and the copy in TCRdb shows in-frame clones only, minus some. Here the sample spans some 16,000 clones, about 76% being singletons. Sequencing was performed on CD4+ or CD8+ T cells sorted from blood, taken in a trial of the OX40 agonist ivuxolimab. Receptors were obtained from an adult with an advanced solid tumor such as melanoma, head and neck, liver or kidney cancer.

The chain couples TRBV7-9 to TRBJ1-1; D is uncertain. Germline lookup yields CDR1 SEHNR and CDR2 FQNEAQ (reference sequence). This CDR3 has 15 amino acids. Trimming cost V 6 bases and J 3 bases, with 17 bases left between them. The CDR3 spells CASSPTVSWDTEAFF. The CDR3 region has the DNA TGTGCCAGCAGTCCGACGGTCTCCTGGGACACTGAAGCTTTCTTT.

The gene calls are TRBV4-1 and TRBJ2-7, with 11 bases identical to TRBD2. The CDR3 loop spans 15 amino acids. Germline CDR1 reads MGHRA; CDR2 reads YSYEKL. V lost 4 bases, J lost 2 bases, and 4 bases stayed unmatched. The CDR3 DNA reads as TGCGCCAGCAGCCGCCTACTAGCGGGGGCCTACGAGCAGTACTTC. Its translation is CASSRLLAGAYEQYF.

The J gene is TRBJ2-7, the V gene TRBV11-3, with 7 nucleotides matching TRBD1. V lost 7 bases and J lost 0; bases outside the gene matches: 6. Germline V gene lookup returns CDR1 SGHNT and CDR2 YENEEA. There are 14 residues in the CDR3. CDR3 sequence (DNA): TGTGCCAGCACCAACAGGGGAAGCTCCTACGAGCAGTACTTC. As protein: CASTNRGSSYEQYF.

J is TRBJ2-7 and V is TRBV5-1; D is ambiguous. The CDR3 spans 15 residues. V dropped 6 bases and J dropped 0 bases, with 16 bases sitting between them. From germline, CDR1 is SGHRS and CDR2 YFSETQ. The CDR3 DNA sequence: TGCGCCAGCACCATTGACACGAGGAGCTCCTACGAGCAGTACTTC. It specifies CASTIDTRSSYEQYF. The variable domain in full, completed from reference TRBV5-1 and TRBJ2-7, reads KAGVTQTPRYLIKTRGQQVTLSCSPISGHRSVSWYQQTPGQGLQFLFEYFSETQRNKGNFPGRFSGRQFSNSRSEMNVSTLELGDSALYLCASTIDTRSSYEQYFGPGTRLTVT.

This chain's CDR3 is CASSVEATGELFF. DNA of the CDR3: TGTGCCAGCAGCGTAGAGGCCACCGGGGAGCTGTTTTTT. This rearrangement joins TRBV9 to TRBJ2-2; D not certain. This CDR3 has 13 amino acids. V lost 0 bases, J lost 4 bases, and 4 bases lay in between. CDR1 SGDLS and CDR2 YYNGEE come from the germline V gene.

The DNA of the CDR3 is TGTGCCAGCAGCTTAGAACAGCCTAGGGGGTTGAGAGAGACCCAGTACTTC. Amino acids: CASSLEQPRGLRETQYF. This chain uses TRBV7-2 with TRBJ2-5; D may be TRBD1 (6 bases). V lost 1 base, J lost 4 bases, and 19 bases lay in between. Germline V gene lookup returns CDR1 SGHTA and CDR2 FQGNSA. The CDR3 consists of 17 residues.

The chain is built from TRBV5-4 and TRBJ2-5, with 10 bases lining up with TRBD1. V was pared by 5 bases and J by 5 bases, with 9 bases of the junction left unmatched. The CDR3 extends over 15 amino acids. Germline loops: CDR1 SGHNT, CDR2 YYREEE (reference sequence). The CDR3 sequence is CASRLTGGAGETQYF. The CDR3 DNA follows: TGTGCCAGCAGACTGACAGGGGGCGCCGGGGAGACCCAGTACTTC.

This chain links TRBV11-3 with TRBJ2-3, with no clear D. The CDR3 totals 12 residues. The germline V and J ends were trimmed by 8 bases and 1 base, with 7 bases remaining between them. Germline assignment: CDR1 SGHNT and CDR2 YENEEA. The CDR3 nucleotides read TGTGCCAGCCTGGTCTGCACAGATACGCAGTATTTT. This encodes CASLVCTDTQYF.

The chain employs TRBV6-1 and TRBJ2-3; a weak D match, TRBD1 (6 bases). The V and J ends lost 1 base and 4 bases respectively, with 12 bases between them. CDR3 length: 15 amino acids. From germline, CDR1 is MNHNS and CDR2 SASEGT. The CDR3 spells CASSEVRGSADTQYF. For the CDR3, the DNA is TGTGCCAGCAGTGAAGTAAGGGGGTCCGCAGATACGCAGTATTTT.

The V call is TRBV5-4, the J call TRBJ2-6; D is undetermined. Trimming took off 0 bases at V and 0 bases at J, with 4 bases between the two ends. Germline assignment: CDR1 SGHNT and CDR2 YYREEE (reference sequence). The CDR3 runs 15 residues. CDR3 protein: CASSLGPSGANVLTF. The CDR3 DNA sequence: TGTGCCAGCAGCTTGGGCCCCTCTGGGGCCAACGTCCTGACTTTC. Drawing the rest from reference TRBV5-4 and TRBJ2-6, the complete variable domain is ETGVTQSPTHLIKTRGQQVTLRCSSQSGHNTVSWYQQALGQGPQFIFQYYREEENGRGNFPPRFSGLQFPNYSSELNVNALELDDSALYLCASSLGPSGANVLTFGAGSRLTVL.

J is TRBJ1-2 and V is TRBV5-4, with TRBD1 matching 11 bases. J lost 7 bases, V lost 4 bases, and 6 bases had no gene match. CDR3 length: 14 amino acids. The germline CDR1 and CDR2 sequences are SGHNT and YYREEE (reference sequence). Here the CDR3 reads CASSQGGQGVGYTF. DNA for the CDR3: TGTGCCAGCAGCCAGGGGGGACAGGGGGTTGGCTACACCTTC.

Note on this clone: The DNA is omitted, as the CDR3 cannot be located on it reliably, and the CDR3 follows TCRdb's listing. This sample also contains other DNA sequences that code for the same CDR3. The rearrangement joins TRBV11-3 to TRBJ2-6; the table's D call TRBD1 went unverified against the DNA. The CDR3 length equals 17 residues, ends included. CDR1 SGHNT and CDR2 YENEEA come from the germline V gene. CDR3 protein: CASSLGGWGSGANVLTF.

This chain uses TRBV4-3 with TRBJ2-7; 9 positions match TRBD1. V shed 4 bases and J 3 bases; nucleotides not matched to a gene: 7. Germline V gene lookup returns CDR1 LGHNA and CDR2 YSLEER. The CDR3 covers 15 residues. The CDR3 coding sequence is TGCGCCAGCAGCCGGGGACAGGGAGAAGGCTACGAGCAGTACTTC. Translated: CASSRGQGEGYEQYF.

This chain uses TRBV6-5 with TRBJ1-6; a weak D match, TRBD1 (6 bases). Trimming left V 5 bases short and J 10 bases short, with 15 bases between. Germline loops: CDR1 MNHEY, CDR2 SVGAGI. The CDR3 has 14 residues. Here the CDR3 DNA reads TGTGCCAGCAGTGGGACACCTGACGACTCACCCCTCCACTTT. Encoded protein: CASSGTPDDSPLHF.

V and J are TRBV7-3 and TRBJ2-1; D is unresolved. V was cut by 6 bases and J by 4 bases, with 19 bases left in between. This CDR3 is 16 amino acids long. Germline loops: CDR1 SGHTA, CDR2 FQGTGA. CDR3 nucleotide sequence: TGTGCCAGCAGTTTGTCTGGACCACCCCCGTACAATGAGCAGTTCTTC. Translated: CASSLSGPPPYNEQFF.

This clone was seen a single time. CDR3 in amino acids: CASSLAEGAEQYF. The CDR3 nucleotides are TGTGCCAGCAGCTTGGCCGAGGGGGCCGAGCAGTACTTC. V gene TRBV5-6 combines with J gene TRBJ2-7; 7 bases fit TRBD1. CDR3 length equals 13 residues. V shed 0 bases, J shed 6 bases, and the junction held 3 bases outside the gene matches. The germline V gene has CDR1 SGHDT and CDR2 YYEEEE.

The V call is TRBV5-8, the J call TRBJ2-7; D is perhaps TRBD1 (5 bases). The V and J ends lost 1 base and 1 base respectively, with 12 bases between them. CDR3 length equals 15 residues. Germline values: CDR1 SGHTS, CDR2 YDEGEE. As DNA, the CDR3 is TGTGCCAGCAGCTTGTTTCAGGGCACTTCCTACGAGCAGTACTTC. As protein: CASSLFQGTSYEQYF.

The rearrangement joins TRBV4-2 to TRBJ2-1, with D perhaps matching TRBD1 (7 bases). V was trimmed by 0 bases and J by 13 bases, leaving 19 bases between them. This CDR3 spans 15 amino acids. CDR1 LGHNA and CDR2 YNFKEQ come from the germline V gene. CDR3 in amino acids: CASSQEGGLGGTQFF. The CDR3 DNA sequence: TGTGCCAGCAGCCAAGAAGGGGGCCTGGGCGGGACCCAGTTCTTC.